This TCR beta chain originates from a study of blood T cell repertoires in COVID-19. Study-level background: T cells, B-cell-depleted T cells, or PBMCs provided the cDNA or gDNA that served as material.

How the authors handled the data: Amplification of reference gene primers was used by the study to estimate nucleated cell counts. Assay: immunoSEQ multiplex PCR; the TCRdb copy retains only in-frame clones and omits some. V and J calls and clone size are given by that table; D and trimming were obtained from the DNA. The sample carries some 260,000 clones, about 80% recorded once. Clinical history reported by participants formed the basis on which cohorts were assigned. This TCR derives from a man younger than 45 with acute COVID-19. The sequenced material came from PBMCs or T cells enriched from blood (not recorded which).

The CDR3 DNA reads as TGTGCCAGCAGCTACCGGACAGGGAGTAGCACAGATACGCAGTATTTT. As protein: CASSYRTGSSTDTQYF. The chain links TRBV5-8 to TRBJ2-3, with TRBD1 matching over 8 bases. CDR3 length: 16 amino acids. The V and J ends lost 3 bases and 0 bases, in that order; junction bases with no gene match: 6. Germline V lookup: CDR1 SGHTS, CDR2 YDEGEE.